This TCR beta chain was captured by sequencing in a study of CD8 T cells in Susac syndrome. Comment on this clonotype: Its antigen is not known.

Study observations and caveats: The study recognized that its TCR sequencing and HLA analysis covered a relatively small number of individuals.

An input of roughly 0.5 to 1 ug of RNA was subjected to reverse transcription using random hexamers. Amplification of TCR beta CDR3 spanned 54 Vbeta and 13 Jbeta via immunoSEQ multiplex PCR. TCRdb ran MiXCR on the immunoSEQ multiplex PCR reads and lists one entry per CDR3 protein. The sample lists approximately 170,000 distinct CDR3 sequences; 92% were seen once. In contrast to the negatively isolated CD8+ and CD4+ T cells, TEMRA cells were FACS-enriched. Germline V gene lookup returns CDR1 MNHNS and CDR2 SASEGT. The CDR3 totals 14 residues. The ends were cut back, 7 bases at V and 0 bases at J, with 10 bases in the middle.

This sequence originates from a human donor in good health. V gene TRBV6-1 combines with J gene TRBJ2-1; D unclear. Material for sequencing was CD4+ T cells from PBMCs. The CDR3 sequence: CASNLGSSYNEQFF. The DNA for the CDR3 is TGTGCCAGCAACTTAGGCAGCTCCTACAATGAGCAGTTCTTC.